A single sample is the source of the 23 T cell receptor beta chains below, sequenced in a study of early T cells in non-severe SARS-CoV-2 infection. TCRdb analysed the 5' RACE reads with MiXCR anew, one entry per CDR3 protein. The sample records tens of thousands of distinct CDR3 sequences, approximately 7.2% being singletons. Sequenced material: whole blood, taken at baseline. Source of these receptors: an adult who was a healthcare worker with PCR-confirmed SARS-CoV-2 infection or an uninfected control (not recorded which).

The CDR3 here is CASSSDSSFGGYTF. CDR3 in DNA: TGTGCCAGCAGTTCGGACTCCTCCTTCGGGGGCTACACCTTC. The rearrangement links TRBV6-1 to TRBJ1-2; D gene unclear. The V gene lost 5 bases and the J gene lost 8 bases, with 18 bases spanning the gap. The CDR3 is made up of 14 amino acids. Germline V gives CDR1 MNHNS, CDR2 SASEGT.

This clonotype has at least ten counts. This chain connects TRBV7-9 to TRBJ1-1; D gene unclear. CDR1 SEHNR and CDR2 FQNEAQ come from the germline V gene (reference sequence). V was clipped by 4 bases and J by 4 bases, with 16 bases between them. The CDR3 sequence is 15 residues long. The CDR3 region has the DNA TGTGCCAGCAGCTCGCTTACGGGGTCCGGCACTGAAGCTTTCTTT. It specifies CASSSLTGSGTEAFF. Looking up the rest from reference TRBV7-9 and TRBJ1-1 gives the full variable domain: DTGVSQNPRHKITKRGQNVTFRCDPISEHNRLYWYRQTLGQGPEFLTYFQNEAQLEKSRLLSDRFSAERPKGSFSTLEIQRTEQGDSAMYLCASSSLTGSGTEAFFGQGTRLTVV.

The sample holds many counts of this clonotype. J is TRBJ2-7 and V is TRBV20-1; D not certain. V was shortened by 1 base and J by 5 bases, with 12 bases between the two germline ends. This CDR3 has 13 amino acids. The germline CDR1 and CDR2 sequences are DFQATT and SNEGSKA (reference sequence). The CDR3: CSARVPGRDEQYF. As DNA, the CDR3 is TGCAGTGCTAGAGTACCGGGCAGAGACGAGCAGTACTTC.

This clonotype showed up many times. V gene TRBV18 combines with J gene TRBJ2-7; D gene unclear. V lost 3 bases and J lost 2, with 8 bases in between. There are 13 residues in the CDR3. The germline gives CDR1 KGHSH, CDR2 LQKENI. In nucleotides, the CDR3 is TGTGCCAGCTCACCTGCAGGAGCCTACGAGCAGTACTTC. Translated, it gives CASSPAGAYEQYF.

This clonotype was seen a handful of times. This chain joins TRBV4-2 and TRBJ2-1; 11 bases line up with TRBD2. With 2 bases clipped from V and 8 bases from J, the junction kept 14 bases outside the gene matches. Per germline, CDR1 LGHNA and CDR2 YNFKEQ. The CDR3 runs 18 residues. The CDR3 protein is CASSQRALTSGDFHEQFF. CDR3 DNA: TGTGCCAGCAGCCAAAGGGCCCTGACTAGCGGGGATTTTCATGAGCAGTTCTTC.

CDR3 sequence: CASSFGSLYGYTF. The CDR3 bases are TGTGCCAGCAGTTTTGGCAGCCTCTATGGCTACACCTTC. This rearrangement joins TRBV12-3 or TRBV12-4 to TRBJ1-2; D gene uncertain. This CDR3 has 13 amino acids. Trimming took off 3 bases at V and 4 bases at J, with 9 bases between the two ends.

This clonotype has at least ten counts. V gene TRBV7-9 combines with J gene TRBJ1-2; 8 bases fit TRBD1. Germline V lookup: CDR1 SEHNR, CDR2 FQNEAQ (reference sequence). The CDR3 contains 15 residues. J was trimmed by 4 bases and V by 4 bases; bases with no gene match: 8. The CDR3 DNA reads TGTGCCAGCAGCTCTTCCGGGACAGGCACCTATGGCTACACCTTC. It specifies CASSSSGTGTYGYTF.

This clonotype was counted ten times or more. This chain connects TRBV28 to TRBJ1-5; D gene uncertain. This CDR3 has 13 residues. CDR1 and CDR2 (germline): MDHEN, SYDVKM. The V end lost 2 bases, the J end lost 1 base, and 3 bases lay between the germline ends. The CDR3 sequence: CASSLASNQPQHF. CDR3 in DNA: TGTGCCAGCAGTTTAGCCAGCAATCAGCCCCAGCATTTT.

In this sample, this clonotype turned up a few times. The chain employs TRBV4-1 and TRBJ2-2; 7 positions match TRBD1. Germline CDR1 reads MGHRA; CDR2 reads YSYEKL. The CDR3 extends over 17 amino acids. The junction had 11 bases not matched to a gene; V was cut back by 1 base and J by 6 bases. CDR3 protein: CASSQARDRVSAGELFF. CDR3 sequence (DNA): TGCGCCAGCAGCCAAGCCCGAGACAGGGTATCCGCCGGGGAGCTGTTTTTT.

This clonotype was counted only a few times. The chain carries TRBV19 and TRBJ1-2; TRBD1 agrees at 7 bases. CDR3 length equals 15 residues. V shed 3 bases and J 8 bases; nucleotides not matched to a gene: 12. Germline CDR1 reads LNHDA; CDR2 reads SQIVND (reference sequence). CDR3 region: CASSIAGGPLKGYTF. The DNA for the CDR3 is TGTGCCAGTAGTATCGCAGGGGGACCCCTGAAGGGCTACACCTTC.

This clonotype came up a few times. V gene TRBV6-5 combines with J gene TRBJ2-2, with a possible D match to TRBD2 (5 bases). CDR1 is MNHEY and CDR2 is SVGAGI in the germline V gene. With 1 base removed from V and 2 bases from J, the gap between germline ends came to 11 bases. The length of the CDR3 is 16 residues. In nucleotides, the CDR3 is TGTGCCAGCAGTTACTTTGGAGACTACAACACCGGGGAGCTGTTTTTT. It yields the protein CASSYFGDYNTGELFF.

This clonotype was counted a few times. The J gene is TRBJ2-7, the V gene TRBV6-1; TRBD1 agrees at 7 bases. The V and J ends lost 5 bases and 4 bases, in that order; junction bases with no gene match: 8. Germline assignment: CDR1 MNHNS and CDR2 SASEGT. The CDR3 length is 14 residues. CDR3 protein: CASSNDRDPYEQYF. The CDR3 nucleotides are TGTGCCAGCAGTAACGACAGGGACCCATACGAGCAGTACTTC.

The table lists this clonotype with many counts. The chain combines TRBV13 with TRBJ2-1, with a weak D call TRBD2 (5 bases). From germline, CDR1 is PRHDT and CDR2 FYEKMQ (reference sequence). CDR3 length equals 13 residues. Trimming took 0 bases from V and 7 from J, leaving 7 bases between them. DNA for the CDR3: TGTGCCAGCAGCTTAGGAAGCGGTAATGAGCAGTTCTTC. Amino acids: CASSLGSGNEQFF.

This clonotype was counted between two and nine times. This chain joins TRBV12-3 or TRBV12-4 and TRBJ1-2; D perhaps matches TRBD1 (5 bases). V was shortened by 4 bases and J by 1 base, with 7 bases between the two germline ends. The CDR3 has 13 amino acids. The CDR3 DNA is TGTGCCAGCAGTTCCGGGGGTAACTATGGCTACACCTTC. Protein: CASSSGGNYGYTF.

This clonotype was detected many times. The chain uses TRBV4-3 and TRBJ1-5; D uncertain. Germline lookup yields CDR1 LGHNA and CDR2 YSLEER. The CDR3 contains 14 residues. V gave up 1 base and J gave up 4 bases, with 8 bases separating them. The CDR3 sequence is CASSQVGTNQPQHF. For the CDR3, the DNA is TGCGCCAGCAGCCAAGTAGGAACTAATCAGCCCCAGCATTTT.

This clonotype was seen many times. CDR3 protein: CSARDQLAGGYNEQFF. For the CDR3, the DNA is TGCAGTGCTAGAGATCAACTAGCGGGGGGGTACAATGAGCAGTTCTTC. The chain carries TRBV20-1 and TRBJ2-1; TRBD2 aligns across 13 bases. The V segment lost 0 bases and the J segment 4 bases; nucleotides outside the gene matches: 3. The germline V gene has CDR1 DFQATT and CDR2 SNEGSKA (reference sequence). The CDR3 is 16 amino acids.

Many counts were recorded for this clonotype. CDR3 coding DNA: TGCAGTGCCGCTCTCACTAGAGCAGATACGCAGTATTTT. Protein sequence: CSAALTRADTQYF. The chain is built from TRBV20-1 and TRBJ2-3; possible D gene TRBD2, 5 bases. This CDR3 contains 13 residues. V lost 6 bases and J lost 4, with 14 bases in between. Germline assignment: CDR1 DFQATT and CDR2 SNEGSKA (reference sequence).

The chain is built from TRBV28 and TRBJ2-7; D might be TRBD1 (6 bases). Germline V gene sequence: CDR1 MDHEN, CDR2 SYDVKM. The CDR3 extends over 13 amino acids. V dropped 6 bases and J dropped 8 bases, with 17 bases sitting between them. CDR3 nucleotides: TGTGCCAGCAGCACCCCAGGCAGGGGACAGCAGTACTTC. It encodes CASSTPGRGQQYF.

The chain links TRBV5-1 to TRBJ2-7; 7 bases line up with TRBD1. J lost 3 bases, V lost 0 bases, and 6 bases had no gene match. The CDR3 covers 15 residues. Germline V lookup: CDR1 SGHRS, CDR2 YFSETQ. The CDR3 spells CASSLGGGVCYEQYF. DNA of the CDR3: TGCGCCAGCAGCTTGGGAGGGGGCGTATGCTACGAGCAGTACTTC. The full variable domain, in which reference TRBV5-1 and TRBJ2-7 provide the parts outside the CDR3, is KAGVTQTPRYLIKTRGQQVTLSCSPISGHRSVSWYQQTPGQGLQFLFEYFSETQRNKGNFPGRFSGRQFSNSRSEMNVSTLELGDSALYLCASSLGGGVCYEQYFGPGTRLTVT.

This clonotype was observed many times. CDR3 residues: CSAQSTGTQYF. For the CDR3, the DNA is TGCAGCGCTCAATCAACCGGTACGCAGTATTTT. The chain employs TRBV29-1 and TRBJ2-3; D is unresolved. The V end was cut by 7 bases, the J end by 8 bases, with 13 bases between. CDR1 and CDR2 (germline): SQVTM, ANQGSEA. This CDR3 comprises 11 residues.

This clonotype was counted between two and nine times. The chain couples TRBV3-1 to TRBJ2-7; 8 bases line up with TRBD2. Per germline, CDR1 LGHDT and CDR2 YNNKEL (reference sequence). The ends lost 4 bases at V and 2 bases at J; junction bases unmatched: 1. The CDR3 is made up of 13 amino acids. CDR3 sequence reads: CASSLAGTYEQYF. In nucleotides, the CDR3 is TGTGCCAGCAGCCTAGCGGGGACCTACGAGCAGTACTTC.

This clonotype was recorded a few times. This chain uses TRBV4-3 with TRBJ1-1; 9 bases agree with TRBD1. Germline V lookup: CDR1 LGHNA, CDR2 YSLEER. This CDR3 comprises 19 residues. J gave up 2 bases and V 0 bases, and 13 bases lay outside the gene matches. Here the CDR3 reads CASSQDHTGGVVENTEAFF. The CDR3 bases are TGCGCCAGCAGCCAAGATCATACAGGGGGCGTTGTGGAAAACACTGAAGCTTTCTTT.

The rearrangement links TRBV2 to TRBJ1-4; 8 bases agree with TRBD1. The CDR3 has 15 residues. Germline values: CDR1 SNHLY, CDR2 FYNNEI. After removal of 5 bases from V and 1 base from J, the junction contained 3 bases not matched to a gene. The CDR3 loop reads CASSTGQGTNEKLFF. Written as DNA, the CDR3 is TGTGCCAGCAGTACCGGACAGGGAACTAATGAAAAACTGTTTTTT.